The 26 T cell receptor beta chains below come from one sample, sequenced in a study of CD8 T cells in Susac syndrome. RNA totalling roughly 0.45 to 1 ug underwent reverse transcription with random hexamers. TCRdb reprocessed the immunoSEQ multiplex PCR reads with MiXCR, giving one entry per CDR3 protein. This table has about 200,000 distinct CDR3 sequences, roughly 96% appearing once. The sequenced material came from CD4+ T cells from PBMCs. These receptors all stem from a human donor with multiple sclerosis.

The DNA of the CDR3 is TGTGCCAGCAGCTTAGATCAGTCAGGGACCTACGAGCAGTACTTC. This gives the protein CASSLDQSGTYEQYF. The chain joins TRBV7-9 to TRBJ2-7; TRBD1 might be the D (5 bases). The ends were cut back, 1 base at V and 2 bases at J, with 12 bases in the middle. The CDR3 is 15 amino acids. Germline CDR1 SEHNR, CDR2 FQNEAQ (reference sequence).

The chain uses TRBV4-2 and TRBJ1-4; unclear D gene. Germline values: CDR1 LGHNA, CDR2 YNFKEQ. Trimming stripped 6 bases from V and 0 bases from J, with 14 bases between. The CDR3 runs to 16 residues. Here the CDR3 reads CASSLTVGATNEKLFF. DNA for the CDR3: TGTGCCAGCAGTTTAACGGTCGGGGCAACTAATGAAAAACTGTTTTTT.

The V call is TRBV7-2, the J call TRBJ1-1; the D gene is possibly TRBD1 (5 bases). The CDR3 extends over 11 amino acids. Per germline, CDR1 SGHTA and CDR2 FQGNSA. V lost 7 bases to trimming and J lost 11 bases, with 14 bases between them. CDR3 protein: CASTNRRGAFF. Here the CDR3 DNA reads TGTGCCAGCACCAACCGTCGGGGGGCTTTCTTT.

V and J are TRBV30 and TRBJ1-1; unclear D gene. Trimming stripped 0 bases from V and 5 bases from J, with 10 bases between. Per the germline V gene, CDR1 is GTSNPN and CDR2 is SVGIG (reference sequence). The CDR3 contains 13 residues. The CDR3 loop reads CAWSVPSGTEAFF. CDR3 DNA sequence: TGTGCCTGGAGTGTACCCTCGGGAACTGAAGCTTTCTTT. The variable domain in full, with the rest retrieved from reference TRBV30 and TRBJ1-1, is SQTIHQWPATLVQPVGSPLSLECTVEGTSNPNLYWYRQAAGRGLQLLFYSVGIGQISSEVPQNLSASRPQDRQFILSSKKLLLSDSGFYLCAWSVPSGTEAFFGQGTRLTVV.

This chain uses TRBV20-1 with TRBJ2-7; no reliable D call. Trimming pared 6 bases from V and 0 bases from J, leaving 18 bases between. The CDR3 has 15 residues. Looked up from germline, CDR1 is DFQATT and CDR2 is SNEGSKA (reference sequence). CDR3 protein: CSAINYLLNSYEQYF. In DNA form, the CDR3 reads TGCAGTGCCATAAACTATCTACTAAACTCCTACGAGCAGTACTTC.

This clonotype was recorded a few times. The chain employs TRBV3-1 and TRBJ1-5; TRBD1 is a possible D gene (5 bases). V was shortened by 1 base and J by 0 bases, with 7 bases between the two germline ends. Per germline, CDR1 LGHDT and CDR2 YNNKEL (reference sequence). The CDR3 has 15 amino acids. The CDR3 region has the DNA TGTGCCAGCAGCCAAGGACAGATTAGCAATCAGCCCCAGCATTTT. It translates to CASSQGQISNQPQHF.

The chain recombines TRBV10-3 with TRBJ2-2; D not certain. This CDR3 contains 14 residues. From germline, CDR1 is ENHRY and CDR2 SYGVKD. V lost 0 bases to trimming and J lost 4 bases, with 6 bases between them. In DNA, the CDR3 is TGTGCCATCAGTGAGTCGCGGAGCACCGGGGAGCTGTTTTTT. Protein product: CAISESRSTGELFF.

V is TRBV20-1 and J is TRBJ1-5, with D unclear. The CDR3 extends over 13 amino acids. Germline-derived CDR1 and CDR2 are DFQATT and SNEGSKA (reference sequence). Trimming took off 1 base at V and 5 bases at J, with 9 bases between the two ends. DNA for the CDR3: TGCAGTGCTAGAGGGCGGGTAGATCAGCCCCAGCATTTT. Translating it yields CSARGRVDQPQHF.

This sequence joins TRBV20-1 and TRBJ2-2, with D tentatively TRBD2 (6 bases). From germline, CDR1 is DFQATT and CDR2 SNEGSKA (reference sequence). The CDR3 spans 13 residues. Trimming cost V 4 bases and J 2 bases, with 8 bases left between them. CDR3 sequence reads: CSAKGGNTGELFF. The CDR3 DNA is TGCAGTGCTAAGGGAGGAAACACCGGGGAGCTGTTTTTT.

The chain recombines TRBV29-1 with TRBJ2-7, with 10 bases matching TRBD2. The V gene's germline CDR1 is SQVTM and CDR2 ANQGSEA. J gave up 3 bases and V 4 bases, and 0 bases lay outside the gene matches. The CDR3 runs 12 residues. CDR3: CSVASGGYEQYF. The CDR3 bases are TGCAGCGTTGCTAGCGGGGGCTACGAGCAGTACTTC.

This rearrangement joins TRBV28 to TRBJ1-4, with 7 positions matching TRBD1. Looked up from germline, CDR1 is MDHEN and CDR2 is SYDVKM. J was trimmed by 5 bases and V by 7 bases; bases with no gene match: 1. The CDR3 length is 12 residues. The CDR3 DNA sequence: TGTGCCAGCACGGGACAGAATGAAAAACTGTTTTTT. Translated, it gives CASTGQNEKLFF. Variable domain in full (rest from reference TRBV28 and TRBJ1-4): DVKVTQSSRYLVKRTGEKVFLECVQDMDHENMFWYRQDPGLGLRLIYFSYDVKMKEKGDIPEGYSVSREKKERFSLILESASTNQTSMYLCASTGQNEKLFFGSGTQLSVL.

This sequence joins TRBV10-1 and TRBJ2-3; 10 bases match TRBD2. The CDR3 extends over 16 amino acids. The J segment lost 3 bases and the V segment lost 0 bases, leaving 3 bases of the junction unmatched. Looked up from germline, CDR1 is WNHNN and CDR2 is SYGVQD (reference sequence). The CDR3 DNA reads TGCGCCAGCAGTGAGTCGGTAGCGGGAGGTACAGATACGCAGTATTTT. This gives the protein CASSESVAGGTDTQYF.

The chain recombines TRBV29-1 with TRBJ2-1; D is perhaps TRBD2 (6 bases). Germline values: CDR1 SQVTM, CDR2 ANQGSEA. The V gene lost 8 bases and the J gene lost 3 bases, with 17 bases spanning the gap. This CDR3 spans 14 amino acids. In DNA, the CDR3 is TGCAGCCATGCGGGAACTAACTTCTACAATGAGCAGTTCTTC. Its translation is CSHAGTNFYNEQFF.

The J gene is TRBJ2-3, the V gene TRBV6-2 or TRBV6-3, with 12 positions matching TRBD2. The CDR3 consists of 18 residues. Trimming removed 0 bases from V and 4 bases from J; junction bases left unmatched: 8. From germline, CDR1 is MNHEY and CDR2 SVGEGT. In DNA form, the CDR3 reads TGTGCCAGCAGTTACTCTTCTGGACTAGCGGGGAACCCAGATACGCAGTATTTT. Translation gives CASSYSSGLAGNPDTQYF.

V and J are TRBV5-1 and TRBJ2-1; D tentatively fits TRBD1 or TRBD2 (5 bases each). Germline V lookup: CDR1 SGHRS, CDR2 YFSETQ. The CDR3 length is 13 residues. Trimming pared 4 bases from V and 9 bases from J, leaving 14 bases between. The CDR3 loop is CASSPEGWLEQFF. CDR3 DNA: TGCGCCAGCAGCCCAGAGGGGTGGCTTGAGCAGTTCTTC.

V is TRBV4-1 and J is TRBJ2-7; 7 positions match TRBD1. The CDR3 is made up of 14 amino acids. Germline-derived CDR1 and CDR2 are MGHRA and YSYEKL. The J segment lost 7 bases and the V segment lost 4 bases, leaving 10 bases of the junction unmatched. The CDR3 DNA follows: TGCGCCAGCAGCCCCACCATCAGGGGGTGGGAGCAGTACTTC. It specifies CASSPTIRGWEQYF.

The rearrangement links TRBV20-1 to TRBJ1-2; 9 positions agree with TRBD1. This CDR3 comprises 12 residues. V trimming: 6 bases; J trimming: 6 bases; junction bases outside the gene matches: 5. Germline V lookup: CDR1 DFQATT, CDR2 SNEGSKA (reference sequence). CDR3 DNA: TGCAGTGCCACCGGACAGGGGAATGGCTACACCTTC. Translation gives CSATGQGNGYTF.

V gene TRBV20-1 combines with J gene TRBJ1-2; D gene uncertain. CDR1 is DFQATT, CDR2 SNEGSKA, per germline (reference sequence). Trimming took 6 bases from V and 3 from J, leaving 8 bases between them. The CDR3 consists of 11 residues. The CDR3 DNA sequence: TGCAGTGCCCAGGAAGACTATGGCTACACCTTC. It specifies CSAQEDYGYTF.

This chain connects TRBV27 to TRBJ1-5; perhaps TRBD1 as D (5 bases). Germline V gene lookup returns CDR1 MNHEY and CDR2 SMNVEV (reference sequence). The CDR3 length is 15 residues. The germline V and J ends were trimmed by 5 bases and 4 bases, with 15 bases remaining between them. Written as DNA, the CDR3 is TGTGCCAGCAGTCCCCAGTGGGGGAGTAATCAGCCCCAGCATTTT. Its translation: CASSPQWGSNQPQHF.

DNA for the CDR3: TGTGCCTTGGGGGGACTAGCGGGGATCTACGAGCAGTACTTC. It translates to CALGGLAGIYEQYF. The chain links TRBV30 to TRBJ2-7; TRBD2 aligns across 13 bases. The trim removed 7 bases at V and 3 bases at J, leaving 6 bases unmatched. CDR3 length: 14 amino acids. The V gene's germline CDR1 is GTSNPN and CDR2 SVGIG (reference sequence).

The CDR3 loop reads CASNFRGPSNQPQHF. The CDR3 DNA reads TGTGCCAGCAATTTCAGGGGGCCTAGCAATCAGCCCCAGCATTTT. V and J are TRBV27 and TRBJ1-5, with 8 bases matching TRBD1. CDR1 is MNHEY, CDR2 SMNVEV, per germline (reference sequence). The CDR3 is 15 residues long. Germline trimming cut 7 bases from V and 0 bases from J; bases unmatched to any gene: 5.

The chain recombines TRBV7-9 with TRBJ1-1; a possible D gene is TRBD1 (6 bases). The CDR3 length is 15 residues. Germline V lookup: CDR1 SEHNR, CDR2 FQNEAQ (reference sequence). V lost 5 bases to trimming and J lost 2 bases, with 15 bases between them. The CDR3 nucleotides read TGTGCCAGCAGCACCCGTACAGGGCTCAACACTGAAGCTTTCTTT. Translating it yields CASSTRTGLNTEAFF.

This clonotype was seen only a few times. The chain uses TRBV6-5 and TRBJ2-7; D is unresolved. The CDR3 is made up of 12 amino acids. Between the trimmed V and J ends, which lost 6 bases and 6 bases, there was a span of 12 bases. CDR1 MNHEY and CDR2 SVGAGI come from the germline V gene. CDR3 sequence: CASSPRPGEQYF. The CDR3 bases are TGTGCCAGCAGCCCTCGGCCCGGCGAGCAGTACTTC.

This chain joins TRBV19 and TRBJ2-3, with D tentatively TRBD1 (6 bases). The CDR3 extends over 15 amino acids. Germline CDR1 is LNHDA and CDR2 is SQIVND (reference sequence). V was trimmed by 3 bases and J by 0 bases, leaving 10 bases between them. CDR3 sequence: CASSMGAASTDTQYF. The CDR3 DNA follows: TGTGCCAGTAGTATGGGGGCAGCTAGCACAGATACGCAGTATTTT.

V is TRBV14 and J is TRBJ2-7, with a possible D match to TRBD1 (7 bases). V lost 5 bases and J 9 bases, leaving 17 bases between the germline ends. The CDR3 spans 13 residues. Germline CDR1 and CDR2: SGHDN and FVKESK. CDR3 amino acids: CASSNTGAGWQYF. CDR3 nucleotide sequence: TGTGCCAGCAGCAATACAGGGGCGGGATGGCAGTACTTC.

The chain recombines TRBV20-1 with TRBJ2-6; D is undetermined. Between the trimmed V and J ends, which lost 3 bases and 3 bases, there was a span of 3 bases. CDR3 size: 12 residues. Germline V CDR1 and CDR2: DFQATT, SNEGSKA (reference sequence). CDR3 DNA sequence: TGCAGTGCTAGGGGTGGGGCCAACGTCCTGACTTTC. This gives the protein CSARGGANVLTF.